The 27 T cell receptor beta chains reported below all come from one sample, sequenced in a study of blood T cell repertoires in COVID-19. Here immunoSEQ multiplex PCR was the method, and the copy in TCRdb shows in-frame clones only, minus some. The table has more than 85,000 clones, approximately 83% seen once; the top ten hold around 4.1%. The source material was peripheral blood. The receptor source for this set is a man aged 50-60 years with acute or convalescent COVID-19.

The chain combines TRBV9 with TRBJ1-1; possible D gene TRBD1, 5 bases. The germline V gene encodes CDR1 SGDLS and CDR2 YYNGEE. The CDR3 covers 14 residues. The V end was cut by 0 bases, the J end by 4 bases, with 10 bases between. CDR3 sequence: CASSVARVSTEAFF. The CDR3 nucleotides read TGTGCCAGCAGCGTAGCCAGGGTTTCCACTGAAGCTTTCTTT.

The sample holds a few counts of this clone. The CDR3 loop is CASREGASRSYEQYF. DNA for the CDR3: TGCGCCAGCAGAGAGGGGGCGAGTAGATCCTACGAGCAGTACTTC. The rearrangement joins TRBV5-1 to TRBJ2-7; 7 nucleotides line up with TRBD1. V shed 5 bases and J 1 base; nucleotides not matched to a gene: 9. In germline, CDR1 is SGHRS, CDR2 YFSETQ. The CDR3 spans 15 residues.

The gene calls are TRBV6-5 and TRBJ2-1; 9 nucleotides line up with TRBD1. After removal of 4 bases from V and 10 bases from J, the junction contained 8 bases not matched to a gene. The CDR3 contains 14 residues. In germline, CDR1 is MNHEY, CDR2 SVGAGI. The CDR3 loop reads CASSSPNRGQEQFF. CDR3 sequence (DNA): TGTGCCAGCAGTTCCCCAAACAGGGGGCAGGAGCAGTTCTTC.

The chain uses TRBV2 and TRBJ2-3; D unresolved. Trimming left V 4 bases short and J 6 bases short, with 8 bases between. In germline, CDR1 is SNHLY, CDR2 FYNNEI. The CDR3 has 12 residues. The CDR3 region has the DNA TGTGCCAGCAGTGCCTCGAGGGATACGCAGTATTTT. This codes for CASSASRDTQYF. Full variable domain (outside the CDR3, taken from reference TRBV2 and TRBJ2-3): EPEVTQTPSHQVTQMGQEVILRCVPISNHLYFYWYRQILGQKVEFLVSFYNNEISEKSEIFDDQFSVERPDGSNFTLKIRSTKLEDSAMYFCASSASRDTQYFGPGTRLTVL.

The genes are TRBV7-2 and TRBJ2-2; D is ambiguous. V was trimmed by 4 bases and J by 9 bases, leaving 12 bases between them. CDR1 SGHTA and CDR2 FQGNSA come from the germline V gene. This CDR3 comprises 13 residues. CDR3 amino acids: CASSYTTDRELFF. Written as DNA, the CDR3 is TGTGCCAGCAGCTACACTACCGACCGGGAGCTGTTTTTT.

This clone occurred once. This chain connects TRBV5-4 to TRBJ2-7; 9 bases line up with TRBD2. V gave up 3 bases and J gave up 2 bases; unmatched junction bases: 15. From germline, CDR1 is SGHNT and CDR2 YYREEE (reference sequence). The CDR3 is 18 residues long. The CDR3, as DNA: TGTGCCAGCAGCTCTCGGGCGGGAGGGAGGACGGGGGCCTACGAGCAGTACTTC. This sequence encodes CASSSRAGGRTGAYEQYF.

V usage is TRBV7-9 and J usage is TRBJ2-4, with 7 positions matching TRBD1. Germline CDR1 reads SEHNR; CDR2 reads FQNEAQ (reference sequence). With V trimmed by 4 bases and J by 15 bases, 6 bases remained unmatched. The length of the CDR3 is 11 residues. The CDR3 DNA reads TGTGCCAGCAGCTCCTCACAGGGGCTGTACTTC. As protein: CASSSSQGLYF.

This chain uses TRBV19 with TRBJ2-1; 12 nucleotides agree with TRBD2. Trimming at V came to 5 bases and at J to 6 bases, leaving 5 bases not matched to a gene. The CDR3 is 15 amino acids. CDR1 LNHDA and CDR2 SQIVND come from the germline V gene (reference sequence). The CDR3: CASSLGLAGINEQFF. The CDR3 nucleotides read TGTGCCAGTAGTCTCGGACTAGCGGGGATCAATGAGCAGTTCTTC.

This rearrangement joins TRBV5-4 to TRBJ2-2; 8 positions agree with TRBD2. In germline, CDR1 is SGHNT, CDR2 YYREEE (reference sequence). The V gene end was trimmed by 3 bases and the J gene end by 5 bases; junction bases not matched to a gene: 6. CDR3 length equals 15 residues. CDR3 loop: CASSYGLAATGELFF. The CDR3 nucleotides read TGTGCCAGCAGCTACGGACTAGCAGCGACCGGGGAGCTGTTTTTT. Full variable domain (remainder filled in from reference TRBV5-4 and TRBJ2-2): ETGVTQSPTHLIKTRGQQVTLRCSSQSGHNTVSWYQQALGQGPQFIFQYYREEENGRGNFPPRFSGLQFPNYSSELNVNALELDDSALYLCASSYGLAATGELFFGEGSRLTVL.

The chain carries TRBV6-5 and TRBJ2-6, with no clear D. The CDR3 is made up of 15 amino acids. Germline V gene lookup returns CDR1 MNHEY and CDR2 SVGAGI. The V gene lost 2 bases and the J gene lost 0 bases, with 5 bases spanning the gap. The CDR3 region is CASSYLPSGANVLTF. Written as DNA, the CDR3 is TGTGCCAGCAGTTACCTCCCCTCTGGGGCCAACGTCCTGACTTTC.

The rearrangement uses TRBV3-1 (or the pseudogene TRBV3-2) and TRBJ1-1; unclear D gene. Trimming shortened V by 6 bases and J by 3 bases, and 17 bases separated the two germline ends. The CDR3 has 15 amino acids. CDR1 and CDR2 from the germline V gene are LGHDT and YNNKEL (reference sequence). Written as DNA, the CDR3 is TGTGCCAGCAGAAAGGACGGGATAATTGACACTGAAGCTTTCTTT. It is translated as CASRKDGIIDTEAFF.

The genes are TRBV9 and TRBJ1-6; D call uncertain. From germline, CDR1 is SGDLS and CDR2 YYNGEE. V gave up 1 base and J gave up 10 bases, with 12 bases separating them. CDR3 length equals 14 residues. The CDR3 region is CASSVSGGKSPLHF. CDR3 nucleotides: TGTGCCAGCAGCGTATCGGGAGGGAAATCACCCCTCCACTTT.

V usage is TRBV5-4 and J usage is TRBJ1-4, with a possible D match to TRBD1 (6 bases). CDR1 and CDR2 from the germline V gene are SGHNT and YYREEE (reference sequence). Trimming removed 2 bases at V and 8 bases at J, with 13 bases between. This CDR3 region has 14 residues. The DNA for the CDR3 is TGTGCCAGCAGCTTTAATACAGGGCGCGAAAAACTGTTTTTT. It is translated as CASSFNTGREKLFF.

The chain couples TRBV19 to TRBJ1-3; 7 nucleotides match TRBD1. Germline V gives CDR1 LNHDA, CDR2 SQIVND (reference sequence). V shed 11 bases, J shed 4 bases, and the junction held 8 bases outside the gene matches. The CDR3 length is 13 residues. CDR3 protein: CASTGTAGNTIYF. CDR3 coding DNA: TGTGCCTCAACCGGGACAGCAGGAAACACCATATATTTT.

The V and J genes are TRBV28 and TRBJ2-1; a possible D gene is TRBD2 (5 bases). Looked up from germline, CDR1 is MDHEN and CDR2 is SYDVKM. This CDR3 region has 15 residues. V dropped 6 bases and J dropped 0 bases, with 12 bases sitting between them. As DNA, the CDR3 is TGTGCCAGCAGCAGGCTCGGGATCTCCTACAATGAGCAGTTCTTC. Protein product: CASSRLGISYNEQFF.

The V gene is TRBV7-8, the J gene TRBJ1-2; a weak D match, TRBD1 (5 bases). Germline V gene lookup returns CDR1 SGHVS and CDR2 FQNEAQ. The CDR3 extends over 13 amino acids. V shed 5 bases and J shed 6 bases, with 13 bases lying between them. The CDR3 DNA follows: TGTGCCAGCAGCCCCGGCGGGGGAAATGGCTACACCTTC. It codes for CASSPGGGNGYTF.

The chain uses TRBV3-1 (or the pseudogene TRBV3-2) and TRBJ1-3, with D unclear. The CDR3 spans 14 residues. Per germline, CDR1 LGHDT and CDR2 YNNKEL (reference sequence). Trimming pared 1 base from V and 4 bases from J, leaving 8 bases between. CDR3 in amino acids: CASSQGLTGNTIYF. CDR3 coding DNA: TGTGCCAGCAGCCAAGGCCTTACAGGAAACACCATATATTTT.

The gene calls are TRBV6-5 and TRBJ1-5, with D unresolved. CDR1 and CDR2 from the germline V gene are MNHEY and SVGAGI. The CDR3 has 15 amino acids. V gave up 6 bases and J gave up 1 base, with 13 bases separating them. CDR3 sequence reads: CASSSQYLSNQPQHF. CDR3 nucleotide sequence: TGTGCCAGCAGCTCACAGTACCTGAGCAATCAGCCCCAGCATTTT.

The V and J genes are TRBV29-1 and TRBJ2-2; D remains ambiguous. Trimming took off 3 bases at V and 4 bases at J, with 6 bases between the two ends. The CDR3 loop spans 12 amino acids. CDR1 SQVTM and CDR2 ANQGSEA come from the germline V gene. This CDR3 is CSVDAATGELFF. The CDR3, as DNA: TGCAGCGTTGACGCGGCCACCGGGGAGCTGTTTTTT.

This clone appeared a few times. This chain joins TRBV9 and TRBJ2-1; D is undetermined. Germline V gene lookup returns CDR1 SGDLS and CDR2 YYNGEE. Trimming took off 0 bases at V and 5 bases at J, with 15 bases between the two ends. The CDR3 contains 16 residues. CDR3 residues: CASSVVSRSPHNEQFF. CDR3 in DNA: TGTGCCAGCAGCGTAGTATCCCGAAGCCCCCACAATGAGCAGTTCTTC.

The V and J genes are TRBV7-9 and TRBJ2-1; 10 nucleotides align to TRBD2. The germline V gene encodes CDR1 SEHNR and CDR2 FQNEAQ (reference sequence). V shed 10 bases and J 10 bases; nucleotides not matched to a gene: 13. There are 14 residues in the CDR3. The chain's CDR3 is CATLAGEVQGEQFF. The DNA of the CDR3 is TGTGCCACCCTAGCGGGAGAAGTACAGGGCGAGCAGTTCTTC.

This clone was recorded once. The chain has TRBV28 and TRBJ2-3; tentatively, D is TRBD2 (6 bases). With 8 bases removed from V and 6 bases from J, the gap between germline ends came to 24 bases. The CDR3 has 16 amino acids. The germline V gene has CDR1 MDHEN and CDR2 SYDVKM. The CDR3 bases are TGTGCCAGCGGAAAAGGGACTTCCTACGGCCTGGATACGCAGTATTTT. Translated, it gives CASGKGTSYGLDTQYF.

The V gene is TRBV7-9, the J gene TRBJ1-1; no clear D. Germline lookup yields CDR1 SEHNR and CDR2 FQNEAQ (reference sequence). CDR3 length equals 16 residues. V was trimmed by 1 base and J by 1 base, leaving 13 bases between them. Here the CDR3 DNA reads TGTGCCAGCAGCTTAGACGCCCAACGGGGGAACACTGAAGCTTTCTTT. Amino acid sequence: CASSLDAQRGNTEAFF.

The CDR3 bases are TGTGCCAGCAGCCCCCGGAGGGGAGAGACCCAGTACTTC. It specifies CASSPRRGETQYF. The chain uses TRBV7-9 and TRBJ2-5, with D possibly TRBD2 on 6 matching bases. From germline, CDR1 is SEHNR and CDR2 FQNEAQ (reference sequence). V lost 5 bases to trimming and J lost 4 bases, with 11 bases between them. The CDR3 contains 13 residues.

V is TRBV5-4 and J is TRBJ2-3; 7 bases line up with TRBD2. CDR3 length: 14 residues. V shed 3 bases and J 2 bases; nucleotides not matched to a gene: 3. CDR1 SGHNT and CDR2 YYREEE come from the germline V gene (reference sequence). Here the CDR3 DNA reads TGTGCCAGCAGCTGGGGGGGTTCCACAGATACGCAGTATTTT. Protein product: CASSWGGSTDTQYF.

The chain couples TRBV28 to TRBJ1-2; 8 bases fit TRBD1. Looked up from germline, CDR1 is MDHEN and CDR2 is SYDVKM. The CDR3 has 14 amino acids. The ends lost 7 bases at V and 5 bases at J; junction bases unmatched: 9. CDR3 DNA sequence: TGTGCCAGCAAAACAGGACAGGGAGCGTATGGCTACACCTTC. This encodes CASKTGQGAYGYTF.

J is TRBJ1-3 and V is TRBV4-1; D is uncertain. From germline, CDR1 is MGHRA and CDR2 YSYEKL. The length of the CDR3 is 16 residues. The V gene lost 0 bases and the J gene lost 1 base, with 10 bases spanning the gap. CDR3 loop: CASSQDGAASGNTIYF. The CDR3, as DNA: TGCGCCAGCAGCCAAGATGGCGCGGCTTCTGGAAACACCATATATTTT.